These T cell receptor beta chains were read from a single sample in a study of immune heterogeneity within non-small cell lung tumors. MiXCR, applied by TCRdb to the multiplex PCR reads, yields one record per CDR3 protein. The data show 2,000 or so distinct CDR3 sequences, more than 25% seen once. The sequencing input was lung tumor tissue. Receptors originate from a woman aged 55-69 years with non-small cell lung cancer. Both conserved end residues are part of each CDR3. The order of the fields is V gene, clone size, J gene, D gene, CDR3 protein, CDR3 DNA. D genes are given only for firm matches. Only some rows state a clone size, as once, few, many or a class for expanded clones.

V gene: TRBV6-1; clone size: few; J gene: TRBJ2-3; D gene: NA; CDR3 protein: CASRRAMSDTQYF; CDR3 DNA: TGTGCCAGCAGACGAGCGATGTCGGATACGCAGTATTTT
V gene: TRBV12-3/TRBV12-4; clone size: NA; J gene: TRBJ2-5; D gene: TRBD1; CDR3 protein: CASSPGQGIQETQYF; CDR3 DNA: TGTGCCAGCAGCCCCGGACAGGGGATCCAAGAGACCCAGTACTTC
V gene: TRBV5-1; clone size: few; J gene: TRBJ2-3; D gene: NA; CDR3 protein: CASSLEVRSTDTQYF; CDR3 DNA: TGCGCCAGCAGCTTGGAGGTGCGGAGCACAGATACGCAGTATTTT
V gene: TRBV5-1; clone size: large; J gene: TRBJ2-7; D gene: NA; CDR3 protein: CASSLFQDQGQYF; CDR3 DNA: TGCGCCAGCAGCTTGTTTCAGGATCAGGGGCAGTACTTC
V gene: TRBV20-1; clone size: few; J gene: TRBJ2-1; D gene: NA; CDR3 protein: CSAREGTNEQFF; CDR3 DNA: TGCAGTGCTAGAGAAGGGACCAATGAGCAGTTCTTC
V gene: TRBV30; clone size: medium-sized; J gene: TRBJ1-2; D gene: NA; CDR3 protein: CAWSVKRGGGLWGYGYTF; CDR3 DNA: TGTGCCTGGAGTGTTAAAAGAGGTGGTGGGTTGTGGGGCTATGGCTACACCTTC
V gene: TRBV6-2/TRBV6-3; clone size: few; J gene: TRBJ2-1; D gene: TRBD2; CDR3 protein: CASSYRAGGPNEQFF; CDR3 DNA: TGTGCCAGCAGTTACCGAGCGGGAGGGCCAAATGAGCAGTTCTTC
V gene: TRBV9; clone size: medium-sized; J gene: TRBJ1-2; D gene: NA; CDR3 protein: CASSPSPGTILFGYTF; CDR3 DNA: TGTGCCAGCAGCCCAAGCCCCGGGACCATCCTCTTTGGCTACACCTTC
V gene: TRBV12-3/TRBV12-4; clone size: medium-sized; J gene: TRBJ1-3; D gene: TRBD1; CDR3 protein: CASRPDRAGNTIYF; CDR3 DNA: TGTGCCAGCAGACCAGACAGGGCTGGAAACACCATATATTTT
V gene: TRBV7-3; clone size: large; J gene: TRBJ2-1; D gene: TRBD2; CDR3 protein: CASSLTAGVIYEQFF; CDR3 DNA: TGTGCCAGCAGCTTAACAGCGGGAGTTATCTATGAGCAGTTCTTC
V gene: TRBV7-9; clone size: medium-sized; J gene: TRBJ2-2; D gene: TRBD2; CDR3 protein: CASRLAGGNTGELFF; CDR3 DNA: TGTGCCAGCAGACTAGCGGGAGGGAACACCGGGGAGCTGTTTTTT
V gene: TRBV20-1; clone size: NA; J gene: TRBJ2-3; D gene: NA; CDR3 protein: CSARVEEWVTDTQYF; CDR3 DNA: TGCAGTGCTAGGGTAGAGGAGTGGGTCACAGATACGCAGTATTTT
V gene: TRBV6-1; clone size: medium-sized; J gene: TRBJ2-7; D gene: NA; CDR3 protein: CASSRQGSYEQYF; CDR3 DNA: TGTGCCAGCAGCCGTCAAGGCTCCTACGAGCAGTACTTC
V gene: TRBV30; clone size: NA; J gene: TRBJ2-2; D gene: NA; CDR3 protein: CAWSSLKLGNGELFF; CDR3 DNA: TGTGCCTGGAGTTCCCTGAAGTTGGGGAACGGGGAGCTGTTTTTT
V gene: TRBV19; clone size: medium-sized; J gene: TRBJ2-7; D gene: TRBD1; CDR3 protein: CASSIRQGYEQYF; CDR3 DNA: TGTGCCAGTAGTATCCGACAGGGCTACGAGCAGTACTTC
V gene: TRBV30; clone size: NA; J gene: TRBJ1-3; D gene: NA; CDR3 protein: CAWSPAGQTGNTIYF; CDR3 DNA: TGTGCCTGGAGCCCTGCGGGGCAGACCGGAAACACCATATATTTT
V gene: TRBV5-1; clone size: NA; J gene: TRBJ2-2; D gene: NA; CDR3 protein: CAGSLAVGTGELFF; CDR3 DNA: TGCGCCGGCAGCTTGGCCGTTGGGACCGGGGAGCTGTTTTTT
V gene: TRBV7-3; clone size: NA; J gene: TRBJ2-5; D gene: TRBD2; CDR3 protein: CASSLTPTSGQETQYF; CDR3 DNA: TGTGCCAGCAGCTTAACTCCGACTAGCGGACAAGAGACCCAGTACTTC
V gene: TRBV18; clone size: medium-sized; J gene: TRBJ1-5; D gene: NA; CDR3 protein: CASSERSQPQHF; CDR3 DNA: TGTGCCAGCTCGGAGCGCTCCCAGCCCCAGCATTTT
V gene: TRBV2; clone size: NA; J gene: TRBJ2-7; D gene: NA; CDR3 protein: CASSGLARSEQYF; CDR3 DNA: TGTGCCAGCAGTGGTCTAGCTAGGAGCGAGCAGTACTTC
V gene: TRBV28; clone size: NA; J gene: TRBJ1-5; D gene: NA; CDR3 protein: CASSKTNQPQHF; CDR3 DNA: TGTGCCAGCAGTAAAACCAATCAGCCCCAGCATTTT
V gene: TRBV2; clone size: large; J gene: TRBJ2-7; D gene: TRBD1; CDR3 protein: CASRLQGESYEQYF; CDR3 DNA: TGTGCCAGCAGACTTCAGGGGGAGTCCTACGAGCAGTACTTC
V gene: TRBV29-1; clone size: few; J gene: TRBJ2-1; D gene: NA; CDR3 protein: CSVRAGGNEQFF; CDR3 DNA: TGCAGCGTCCGAGCCGGCGGGAATGAGCAGTTCTTC
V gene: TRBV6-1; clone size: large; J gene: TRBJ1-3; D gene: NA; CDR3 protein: CASSRGGNTIYF; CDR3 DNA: TGTGCCAGTTCCCGGGGGGGAAACACCATATATTTT
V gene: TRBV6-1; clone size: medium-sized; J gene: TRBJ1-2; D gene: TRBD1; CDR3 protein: CASTTRRDGTGGYGYTF; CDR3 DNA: TGTGCCAGCACTACGAGGAGGGACGGGACAGGGGGATATGGCTACACCTTC
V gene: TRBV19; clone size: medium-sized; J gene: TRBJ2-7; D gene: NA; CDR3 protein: CATQRDIWAYEQYF; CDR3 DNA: TGTGCCACCCAACGGGACATCTGGGCCTACGAGCAGTACTTC
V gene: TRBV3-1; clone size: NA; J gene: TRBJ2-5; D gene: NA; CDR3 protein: CASSQDRETQYF; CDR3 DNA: TGTGCCAGCAGCCAAGATCGGGAGACCCAGTACTTC
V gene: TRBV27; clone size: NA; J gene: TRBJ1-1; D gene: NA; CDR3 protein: CASTLGLSNTEAFF; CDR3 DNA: TGTGCCAGCACCTTGGGACTCTCGAACACTGAAGCTTTCTTT
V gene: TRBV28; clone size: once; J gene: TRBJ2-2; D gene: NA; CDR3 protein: CASRDPKWELFF; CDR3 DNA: TGTGCCAGCAGGGACCCCAAGTGGGAGCTGTTTTTT
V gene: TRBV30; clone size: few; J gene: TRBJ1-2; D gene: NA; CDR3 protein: CAWSVSANWGYTF; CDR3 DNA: TGTGCCTGGAGTGTATCAGCGAATTGGGGCTACACCTTC
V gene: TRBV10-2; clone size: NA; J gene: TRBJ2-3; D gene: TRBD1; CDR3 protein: CASRDPRQQGTDTQYF; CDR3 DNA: TGCGCCAGCAGAGACCCTCGTCAACAGGGGACAGATACGCAGTATTTT
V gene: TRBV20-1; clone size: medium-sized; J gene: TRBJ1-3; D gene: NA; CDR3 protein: CSAPAGGSGNTIYF; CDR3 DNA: TGCAGCGCCCCGGCGGGGGGTTCGGGAAACACCATATATTTT
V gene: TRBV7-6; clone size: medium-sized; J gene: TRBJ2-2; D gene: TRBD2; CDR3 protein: CASSLFLAGGRNTGELFF; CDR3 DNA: TGTGCCAGCAGCTTATTTCTAGCGGGAGGCAGGAATACCGGGGAGCTGTTTTTT
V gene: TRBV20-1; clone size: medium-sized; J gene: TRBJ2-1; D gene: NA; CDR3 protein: CSITTRNNHYEQFF; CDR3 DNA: TGCAGTATCACGACTAGGAACAATCACTATGAGCAGTTCTTC
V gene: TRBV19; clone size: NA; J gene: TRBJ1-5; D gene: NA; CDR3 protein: CASSKRVYQPQHF; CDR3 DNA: TGTGCCAGTAGTAAAAGGGTGTATCAGCCCCAGCATTTT
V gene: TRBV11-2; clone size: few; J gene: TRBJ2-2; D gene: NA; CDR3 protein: CASSLAGELFF; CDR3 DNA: TGTGCCAGCAGCTTAGCCGGGGAGCTGTTTTTT
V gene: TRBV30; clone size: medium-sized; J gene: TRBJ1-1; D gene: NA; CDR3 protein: CAWSSWGGGRGEAFF; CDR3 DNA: TGTGCCTGGTCAAGTTGGGGGGGGGGTCGTGGTGAAGCTTTCTTT
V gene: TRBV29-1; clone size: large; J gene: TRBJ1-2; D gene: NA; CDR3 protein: CSVEVGSSGGYTF; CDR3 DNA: TGCAGCGTTGAAGTTGGGTCAAGTGGAGGCTACACCTTC
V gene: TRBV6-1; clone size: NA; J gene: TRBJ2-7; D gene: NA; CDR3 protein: CASSTQGQSYEQYF; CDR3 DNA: TGTGCCAGCAGCACTCAGGGGCAATCCTACGAGCAGTACTTC
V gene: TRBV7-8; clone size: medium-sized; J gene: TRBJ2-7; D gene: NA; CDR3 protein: CASSLYGTYEQYF; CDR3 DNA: TGTGCCAGCAGCTTATACGGAACCTACGAGCAGTACTTC
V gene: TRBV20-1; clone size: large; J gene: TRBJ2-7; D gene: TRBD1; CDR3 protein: CSATGQRYEQYF; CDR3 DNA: TGCAGTGCTACGGGACAGCGTTACGAGCAGTACTTC
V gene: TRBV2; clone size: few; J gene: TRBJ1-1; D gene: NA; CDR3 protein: CASSEVMNTEAFF; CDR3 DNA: TGTGCCAGCAGTGAAGTTATGAACACTGAAGCTTTCTTT
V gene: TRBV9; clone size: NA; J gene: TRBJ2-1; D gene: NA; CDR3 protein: CASSPRDSRGWNEQFF; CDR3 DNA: TGTGCCAGCAGCCCCCGGGACTCCCGAGGATGGAATGAGCAGTTCTTC
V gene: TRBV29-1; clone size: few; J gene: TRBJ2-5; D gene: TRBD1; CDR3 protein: CSVEADRGRGETQYF; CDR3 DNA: TGCAGCGTTGAGGCGGACAGGGGACGAGGGGAGACCCAGTACTTC
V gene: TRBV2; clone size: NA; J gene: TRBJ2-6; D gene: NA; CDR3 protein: CASKDGFSGANVLTF; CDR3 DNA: TGTGCCAGCAAGGACGGTTTCTCTGGGGCCAACGTCCTGACTTTC
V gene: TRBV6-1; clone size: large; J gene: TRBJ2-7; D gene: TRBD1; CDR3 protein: CASSLTGQGIHEQYF; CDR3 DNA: TGTGCCAGCAGTTTAACAGGACAGGGTATACACGAGCAGTACTTC
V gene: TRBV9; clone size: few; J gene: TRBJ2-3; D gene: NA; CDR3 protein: CASSRRADVGDTQYF; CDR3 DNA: TGTGCCAGCAGCCGGAGGGCCGATGTTGGGGATACGCAGTATTTT
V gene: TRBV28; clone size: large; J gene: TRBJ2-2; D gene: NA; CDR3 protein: CASSGEGRELFF; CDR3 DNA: TGTGCCAGCAGTGGGGAAGGGCGGGAGCTGTTTTTT
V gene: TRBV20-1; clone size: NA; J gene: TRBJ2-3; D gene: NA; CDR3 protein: CSARVWAQRGTDTQYF; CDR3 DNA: TGCAGTGCTAGAGTTTGGGCTCAGCGAGGCACAGATACGCAGTATTTT
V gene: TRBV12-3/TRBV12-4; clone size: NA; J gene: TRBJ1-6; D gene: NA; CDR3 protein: CASSLVIGTRGANSPLHF; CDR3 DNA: TGTGCCAGCAGTTTAGTCATCGGAACCCGCGGGGCCAATTCACCCCTCCACTTT
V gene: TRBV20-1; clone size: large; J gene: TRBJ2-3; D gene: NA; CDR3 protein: CSAGGGSTDTQYF; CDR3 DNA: TGCAGTGCCGGTGGAGGGAGCACAGATACGCAGTATTTT
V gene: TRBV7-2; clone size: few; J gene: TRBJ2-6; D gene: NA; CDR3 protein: CASSLASAGRSGSGANVLTF; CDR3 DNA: TGTGCCAGCAGCTTAGCATCGGCAGGGAGGTCGGGGTCTGGGGCCAACGTCCTGACTTTC
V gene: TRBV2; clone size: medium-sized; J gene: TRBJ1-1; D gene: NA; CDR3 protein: CARTTENTEAFF; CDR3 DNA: TGTGCCAGAACCACAGAGAACACTGAAGCTTTCTTT
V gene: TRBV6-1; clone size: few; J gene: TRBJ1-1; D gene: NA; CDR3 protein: CASSELRVNTEAFF; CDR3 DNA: TGTGCCAGCAGTGAACTCAGGGTGAACACTGAAGCTTTCTTT
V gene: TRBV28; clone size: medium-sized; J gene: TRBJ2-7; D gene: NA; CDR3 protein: CATTGVYEQYF; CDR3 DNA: TGTGCCACCACAGGAGTCTACGAGCAGTACTTC